These T cell receptor beta chains were read from a single sample in a study of T-cell reconstitution after alpha-beta-depleted transplantation in children. One entry per CDR3 protein results from TCRdb running MiXCR on the PCR reads. This sample has under 450,000 distinct CDR3 sequences, with about 14% found just once. The sample here was PBMCs, taken from the stem cell graft. The receptors derive from a human donor who donated a stem cell graft to a child with Fanconi anemia. The CDR3 runs from the conserved cysteine through the conserved F or W. A D gene is named only where the DNA matches it firmly. A clone size is listed for some rows: how often the clone was seen (once, few, many), or a class if it is expanded.

J gene | D gene | clone size | V gene | CDR3 DNA | CDR3 protein
TRBJ1-1 | . | many | TRBV5-1 | TGTGCCAGCAGCTTAGACAGCAACACTGAAGCTTTCTTT | CASSLDSNTEAFF
TRBJ2-1 | . | . | TRBV9 | TGTGCCAGCAGTGGCAATGAGCAGTTCTTC | CASSGNEQFF
TRBJ2-1 | . | . | TRBV7-9 | TGTGCCAGCAGCTCCGGGTGGAGCTCCTACAATGAGCAGTTCTTC | CASSSGWSSYNEQFF
TRBJ2-2 | . | few | TRBV20-1 | TGCAGTGCTATAGAACAAGATCGCACCGGGGAGCTGTTTTTT | CSAIEQDRTGELFF
TRBJ2-5 | TRBD2 | . | TRBV3-1 | TGTGCCAGCAGCCAAGGGGCTAGCGGGGTCCATACCCAGTACTTC | CASSQGASGVHTQYF
TRBJ2-7 | . | . | TRBV25-1 | TGTGCCAGCAGTGAATCCTCCAGGGGCTACGAGCAGTACTTC | CASSESSRGYEQYF
TRBJ2-5 | . | few | TRBV20-1 | TGCAGTGCTAGAATAACTAGAGGGCAAGAGACCCAGTACTTC | CSARITRGQETQYF
TRBJ2-2 | . | many | TRBV3-1 | TGTGCCAGCAGCCAAGGTCGGGGCACCGGGGAGCTGTTTTTT | CASSQGRGTGELFF
TRBJ2-4 | TRBD1 | few | TRBV10-3 | TGTGCCATCAGTGAAGGGACAGGAAAAAACATTCAGTACTTC | CAISEGTGKNIQYF
TRBJ2-2 | . | many | TRBV4-2 | TGTGCCAGCAGCCCTCAGTCCGGGGAGCTGTTTTTT | CASSPQSGELFF
TRBJ2-5 | TRBD2 | few | TRBV12-3/TRBV12-4 | TGTGCCATCACTAGACTAGCTGGGGGAGAGACCCAGTACTTC | CAITRLAGGETQYF
TRBJ1-6 | . | few | TRBV7-6 | TGTGCCAGCAGCTTAGGCCCAGGGCAGTCAGATTCACCCCTCCACTTT | CASSLGPGQSDSPLHF
TRBJ1-1 | TRBD1 | many | TRBV20-1 | TGCAGTGCTAGAGCCGGGACAGGGAACACTGAAGCTTTCTTT | CSARAGTGNTEAFF
TRBJ1-6 | . | many | TRBV27 | TGTGCCAGCAGTTTCCGGGTAGATAATTCACCCCTCCACTTT | CASSFRVDNSPLHF
TRBJ1-6 | TRBD1 | few | TRBV27 | TGTGCCAGCAGTTCGGACAGGGGCGGTAATTCACCCCTCCACTTT | CASSSDRGGNSPLHF
TRBJ1-2 | TRBD1 | few | TRBV5-1 | TGCGCCAGCAGCTCGAATCCCGGGACAGAGTACGTAGGGTTGACCTTC | CASSSNPGTEYVGLTF
TRBJ2-1 | TRBD2 | . | TRBV7-8 | TGTGCCAGCAGCTCCCGGACTAGCATCCCCTACAATGAGCAGTTCTTC | CASSSRTSIPYNEQFF
TRBJ2-7 | . | many | TRBV7-2 | TGTGCCAGCAGCTTAGTGGGGCCATCCAGTGTCGAGCAGTACTTC | CASSLVGPSSVEQYF
TRBJ1-2 | TRBD1 | many | TRBV12-3/TRBV12-4 | TGTGCCAGCAGTCCCGGACAGGGCGCTGGCTACACCTTC | CASSPGQGAGYTF
TRBJ1-5 | . | . | TRBV6-5 | TGTGCCAGCAGCCTGCCATTCCAGCCCCAGCATTTT | CASSLPFQPQHF
TRBJ2-3 | . | many | TRBV20-1 | TGCAGTGCTAGTGAGGCATCGTCCCCCACAGATACGCAGTATTTT | CSASEASSPTDTQYF
TRBJ1-1 | . | many | TRBV6-5 | TGTGCCAGCAGTTACTCGACTTATTACACTGAAGCTTTCTTT | CASSYSTYYTEAFF
TRBJ2-7 | . | many | TRBV7-2 | TGTGCCAGCAGCTCCCGTTGGGGATCCGACGAGCAGTACTTC | CASSSRWGSDEQYF
TRBJ2-5 | . | . | TRBV12-3/TRBV12-4 | TGTGCCAGCAGTTTAGGTCGGCAGACCCAGTACTTC | CASSLGRQTQYF
TRBJ1-5 | . | few | TRBV5-5 | TGTGCCAGCAGCCGGATGGGGGGCGCCAATCAGCCCCAGCATTTT | CASSRMGGANQPQHF
TRBJ1-2 | . | once | TRBV4-2 | TGTGCCAGCAGCCGAGGAGGCGCAGGGGTAAACTATGGCTACACCTTC | CASSRGGAGVNYGYTF
TRBJ2-5 | TRBD2 | once | TRBV20-1 | TGCAGTGCTAGAGATACACGGGCGGGGGGGCCGGGAGAGACCCAGTACTTC | CSARDTRAGGPGETQYF
TRBJ1-1 | . | few | TRBV10-3 | TGTGCCATCAGTGAGGGTGGTGTACAGAACACTGAAGCTTTCTTT | CAISEGGVQNTEAFF
TRBJ1-2 | . | many | TRBV5-1 | TGCGCCAGCAGCTTGAGTGGAAGATATGGCTACACCTTC | CASSLSGRYGYTF
TRBJ1-2 | . | few | TRBV2 | TGTGCCAGCAGTGAATCAAGGGACTATGGCTACACCTTC | CASSESRDYGYTF
TRBJ2-3 | . | many | TRBV5-1 | TGCGCCAGCAGAGATGGGCAGTACACAGATACGCAGTATTTT | CASRDGQYTDTQYF
TRBJ2-7 | . | . | TRBV6-5 | TGTGCCACCAGACAGGTCTACGAGCAGTACTTC | CATRQVYEQYF
TRBJ1-3 | . | . | TRBV20-1 | TGCAGTGCTAGAGATACAGCAAGTTACGGAAACACCATATATTTT | CSARDTASYGNTIYF
TRBJ1-6 | . | few | TRBV6-5 | TGTGCCAGCAGTTATGGTCAGGTAGATTCACCCCTCCACTTT | CASSYGQVDSPLHF
TRBJ2-3 | TRBD2 | . | TRBV5-6 | TGTGCCAGCAGCTTAGTAGCGGGGGGGCCCCATACGCAGTATTTT | CASSLVAGGPHTQYF
TRBJ1-4 | . | many | TRBV7-9 | TGTGCCAGCAGCATTATGGGGGGGGGTAATGAAAAACTGTTTTTT | CASSIMGGGNEKLFF
TRBJ2-5 | . | few | TRBV4-2 | TGTGCCAGCAGCCAAGATCGAGGGGGCCAAGAGACCCAGTACTTC | CASSQDRGGQETQYF
TRBJ1-1 | . | many | TRBV9 | TGTGCCAGCAGCGTAATGGGGCAGAACACTGAAGCTTTCTTT | CASSVMGQNTEAFF
TRBJ1-6 | TRBD1 | many | TRBV12-3/TRBV12-4 | TGTGCCAGCAGAGCCCAGGGGGCAGTTAATTCACCCCTCCACTTT | CASRAQGAVNSPLHF
TRBJ2-1 | TRBD1 | many | TRBV11-2 | TGTGCCGCTTCCGGGACAGGGAAAGATGAGCAGTTCTTC | CAASGTGKDEQFF
TRBJ2-7 | . | . | TRBV12-3/TRBV12-4 | TGTGCCAGCAGTTTAACGGGGGGCAGGTCCTACGAGCAGTACTTC | CASSLTGGRSYEQYF
TRBJ2-1 | TRBD2 | few | TRBV5-4 | TGTGCCAGCAGTCCGGCTAGCGGGGGAGCAAATGAGCAGTTCTTC | CASSPASGGANEQFF
TRBJ2-3 | . | . | TRBV10-2 | TGCGCCACATCACATCCCGTCGGGGTCACAGATACGCAGTATTTT | CATSHPVGVTDTQYF
TRBJ2-6 | . | few | TRBV12-3/TRBV12-4 | TGTGCTACAGGGATCTCTGGGGCCAACGTCCTGACTTTC | CATGISGANVLTF
TRBJ1-5 | TRBD1 | few | TRBV7-9 | TGTGCCAGCAGCTCACAGGGGGTTGGTCAGCCCCAGCATTTT | CASSSQGVGQPQHF
TRBJ2-6 | . | many | TRBV4-2 | TGTGCCAGCAGCCAAGGGACAGAGCCCTTCTCTGGGGCCAACGTCCTGACTTTC | CASSQGTEPFSGANVLTF